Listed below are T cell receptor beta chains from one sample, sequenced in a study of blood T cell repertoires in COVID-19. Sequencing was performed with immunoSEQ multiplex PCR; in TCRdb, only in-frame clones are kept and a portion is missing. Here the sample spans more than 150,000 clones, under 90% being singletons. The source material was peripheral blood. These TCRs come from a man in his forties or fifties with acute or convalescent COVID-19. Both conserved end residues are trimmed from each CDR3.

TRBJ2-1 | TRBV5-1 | ASSLSTGNEQF
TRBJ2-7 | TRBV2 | ASSEQVSYEQY
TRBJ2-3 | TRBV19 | ASSDQGHGHTDTQY
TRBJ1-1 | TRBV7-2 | ASSLLGGPLTEAF
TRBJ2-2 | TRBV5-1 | ASSALSSGTGELF
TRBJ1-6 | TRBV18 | ASSQDRQGAYNSPLH
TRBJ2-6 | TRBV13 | ARSLGAAGRGANVLT
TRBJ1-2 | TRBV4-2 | ASSQDSVSGYT
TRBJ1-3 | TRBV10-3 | AISESMRGSGNTIY
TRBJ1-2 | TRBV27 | ASSVSRTGGRYGYT
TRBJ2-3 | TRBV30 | AWKRKRESPPSTDTQY
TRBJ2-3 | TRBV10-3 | AISTPDRKGTQY
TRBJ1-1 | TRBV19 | ASSTHAQSNFTEAF
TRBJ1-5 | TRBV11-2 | ASSLNSHQPQH
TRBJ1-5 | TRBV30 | AWRDRGSNQPQH
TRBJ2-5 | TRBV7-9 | ASSFEGQETQY
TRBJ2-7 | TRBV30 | AWSVMGQPRSYEQY
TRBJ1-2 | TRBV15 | ATSGTGVNYGYT
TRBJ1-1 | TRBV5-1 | ASSLIGLEGTEAF
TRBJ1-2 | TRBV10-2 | ASRSGNYGYT
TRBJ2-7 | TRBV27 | ASSLGDRAEQY
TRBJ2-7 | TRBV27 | ASSLSSGIGEQY
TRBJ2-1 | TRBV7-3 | ASSRVTSWDEQF
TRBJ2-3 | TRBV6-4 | ASSEAGHFTDTQY
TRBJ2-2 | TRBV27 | ASSLGQGNTGELF
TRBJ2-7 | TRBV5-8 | ASSLEGWETYEQY
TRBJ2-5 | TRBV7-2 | ASSVTSSTETQY
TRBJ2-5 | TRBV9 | ASSTSGGAEETQY
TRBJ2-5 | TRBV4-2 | ASSQEGSGGPETQY
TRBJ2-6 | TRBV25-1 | ASSELGVGANVLT
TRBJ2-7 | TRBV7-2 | ASSLWLAGASEQY
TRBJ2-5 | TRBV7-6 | ASSSGGVPQVRETQY
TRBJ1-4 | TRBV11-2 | ASSSGRDWTEKLF
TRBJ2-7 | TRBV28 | ASSPLTGGPDPLPEQY
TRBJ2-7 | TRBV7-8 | ASSPGDRGLSEQY
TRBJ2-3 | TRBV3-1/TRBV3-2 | ASSPRKPSGTSGTDTQY
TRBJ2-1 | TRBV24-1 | ATSDPQTSGGRNEQF
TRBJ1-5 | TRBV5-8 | ASSSPTGGYQPQH
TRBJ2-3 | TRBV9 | ASSSLLRAVPGTDTQY
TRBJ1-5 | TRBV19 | ASSNHSNQPQH
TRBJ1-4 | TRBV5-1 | ASSLNPDDEKLF
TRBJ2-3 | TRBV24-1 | ATSDRQGGSADTQY
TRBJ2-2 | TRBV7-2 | ATGTYTGELF
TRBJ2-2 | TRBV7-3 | ASSFQPSGLNTGELF
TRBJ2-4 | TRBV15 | ATSRDLNRVDIQY
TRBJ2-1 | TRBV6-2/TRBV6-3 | ASSSTRDNSYNEQF
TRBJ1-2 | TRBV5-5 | ASSFGGNGYT
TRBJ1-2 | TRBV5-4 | ASSLSVSGGAGYT
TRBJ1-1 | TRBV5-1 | ASRGQGAYTEAF
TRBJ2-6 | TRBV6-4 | ASGRDSGANVLT
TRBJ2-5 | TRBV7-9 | ASSLFLAGGIETQY
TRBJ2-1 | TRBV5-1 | ASSLGSGGAYNEQF
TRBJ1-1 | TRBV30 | AWSVGGNTEAF
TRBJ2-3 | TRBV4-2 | ASSPTLTSGGATDTQY
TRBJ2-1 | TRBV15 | ATSRDLTAPIEF